This T cell receptor (beta chain) was captured by sequencing in a study of Ad26.COV2.S vaccination and SARS-CoV-2 variants. Some clones are missing from TCRdb's copy, which holds only in-frame ones; the method was immunoSEQ multiplex PCR. The data contain 87,000 or so clones, approximately 81% of them singletons. A word on this clone: What it recognizes is unknown.

Germline V gene data show CDR1 as MNHEY and CDR2 as SVGAGI. The length of the CDR3 is 16 residues. Trimming removed 2 bases from V and 2 bases from J; junction bases left unmatched: 9. Study outcomes and limitations: Vaccinated individuals (as opposed to placebo recipients) had higher spike-specific TCR breadth.

The TCR comes from a human donor who had recovered from COVID-19. The specimen comprised peripheral blood, sampled after recovery from COVID-19. The chain has TRBV6-5 and TRBJ2-7; 7 positions match TRBD2. The CDR3 protein is CASSYPMASGAYEQYF. The DNA of the CDR3 is TGTGCCAGCAGTTACCCAATGGCTAGCGGAGCCTACGAGCAGTACTTC.